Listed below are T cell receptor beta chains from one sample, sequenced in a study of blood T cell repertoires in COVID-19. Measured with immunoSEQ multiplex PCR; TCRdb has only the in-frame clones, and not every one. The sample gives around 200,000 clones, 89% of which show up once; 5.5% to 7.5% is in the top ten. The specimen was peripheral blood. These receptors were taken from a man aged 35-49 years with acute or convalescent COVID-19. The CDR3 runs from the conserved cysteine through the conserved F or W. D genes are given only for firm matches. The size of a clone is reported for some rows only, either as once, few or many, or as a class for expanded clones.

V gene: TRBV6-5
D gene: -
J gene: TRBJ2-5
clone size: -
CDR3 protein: CASLEGYRYQETQYF
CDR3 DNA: TGTGCCAGCCTGGAGGGCTACAGGTACCAAGAGACCCAGTACTTC

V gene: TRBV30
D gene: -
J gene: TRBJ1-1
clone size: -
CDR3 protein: CAWSGGSGRGGTEAFF
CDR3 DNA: TGTGCCTGGAGTGGAGGATCAGGGAGGGGTGGCACTGAAGCTTTCTTT

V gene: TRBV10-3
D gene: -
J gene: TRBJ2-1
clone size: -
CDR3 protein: CAISVKQGVGEQFF
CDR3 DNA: TGTGCCATCAGCGTAAAACAGGGCGTTGGTGAGCAGTTCTTC

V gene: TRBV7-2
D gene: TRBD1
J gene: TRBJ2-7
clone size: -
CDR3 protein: CASSFRDSFYEQYF
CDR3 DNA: TGTGCCAGCAGCTTCCGGGACAGCTTCTACGAGCAGTACTTC

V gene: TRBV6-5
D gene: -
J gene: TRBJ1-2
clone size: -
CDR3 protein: CASKEGRTAFYGYTF
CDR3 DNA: TGTGCCAGCAAAGAGGGCAGGACAGCCTTCTATGGCTACACCTTC

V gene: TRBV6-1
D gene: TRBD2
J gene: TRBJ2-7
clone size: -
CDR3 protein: CASSARAGVPPSEQYF
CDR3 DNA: TGTGCCAGCAGTGCTCGGGCGGGGGTCCCCCCTTCCGAGCAGTACTTC

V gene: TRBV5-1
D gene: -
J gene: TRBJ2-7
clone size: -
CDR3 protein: CASSFEDYEQYF
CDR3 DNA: TGCGCCAGCAGCTTTGAGGACTACGAGCAGTACTTC

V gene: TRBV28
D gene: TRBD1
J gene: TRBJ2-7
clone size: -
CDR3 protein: CASSFGTGGFEQYF
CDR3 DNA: TGTGCCAGCAGCTTCGGGACAGGGGGGTTCGAGCAGTACTTC

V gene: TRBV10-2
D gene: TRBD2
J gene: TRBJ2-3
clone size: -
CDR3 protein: CASSDSGGKTDTQYF
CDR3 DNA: TGCGCCAGCAGTGATAGCGGGGGGAAAACAGATACGCAGTATTTT

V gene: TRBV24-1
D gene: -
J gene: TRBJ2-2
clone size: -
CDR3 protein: CATSDFGGRVTGELFF
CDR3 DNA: TGTGCCACCAGTGATTTCGGGGGGCGCGTCACCGGGGAGCTGTTTTTT

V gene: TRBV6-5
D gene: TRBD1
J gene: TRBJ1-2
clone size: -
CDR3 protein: CATPTGALGGYTF
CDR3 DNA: TGTGCCACCCCGACAGGGGCATTGGGTGGCTACACCTTC

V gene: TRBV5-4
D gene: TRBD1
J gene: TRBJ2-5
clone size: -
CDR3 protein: CASSLQGLGETQYF
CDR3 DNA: TGTGCCAGCAGTCTACAGGGGTTAGGGGAGACCCAGTACTTC

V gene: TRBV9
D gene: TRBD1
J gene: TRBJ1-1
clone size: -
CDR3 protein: CASRPTGGTEAFF
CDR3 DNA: TGTGCCAGCAGACCGACAGGGGGTACTGAAGCTTTCTTT

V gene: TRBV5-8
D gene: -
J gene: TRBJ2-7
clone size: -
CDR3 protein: CASSSTLVASFSYEQYF
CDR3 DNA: TGTGCCAGCAGCTCCACCTTAGTAGCTTCGTTCTCCTACGAGCAGTACTTC

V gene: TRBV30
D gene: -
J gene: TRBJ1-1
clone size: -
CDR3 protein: CAWSVILRGARTEAFF
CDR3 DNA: TGTGCCTGGAGTGTAATATTACGGGGGGCGCGTACTGAAGCTTTCTTT

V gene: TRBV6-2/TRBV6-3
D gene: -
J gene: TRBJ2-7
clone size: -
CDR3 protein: CASSYLRYEQYF
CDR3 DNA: TGTGCCAGCAGTTACTTGCGTTACGAGCAGTACTTC

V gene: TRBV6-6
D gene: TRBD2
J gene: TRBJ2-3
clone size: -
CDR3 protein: CASSPTGGGVSDTQYF
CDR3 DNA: TGTGCCAGCAGTCCTACCGGCGGGGGGGTATCGGATACGCAGTATTTT

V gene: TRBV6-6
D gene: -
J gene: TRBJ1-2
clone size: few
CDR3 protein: CASSYSPLGRVGYTF
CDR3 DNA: TGTGCCAGCAGTTACAGCCCCCTGGGGAGAGTAGGCTACACCTTC

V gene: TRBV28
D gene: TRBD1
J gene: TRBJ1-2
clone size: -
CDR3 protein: CASSMTGGGFGYTF
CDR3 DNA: TGTGCCAGCAGCATGACAGGGGGCGGGTTTGGCTACACCTTC

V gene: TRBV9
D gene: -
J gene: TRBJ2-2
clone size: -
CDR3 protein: CASSAPTEGTGELFF
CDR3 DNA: TGTGCCAGCAGCGCCCCTACGGAGGGCACCGGGGAGCTGTTTTTT

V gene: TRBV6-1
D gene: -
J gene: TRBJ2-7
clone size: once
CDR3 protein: CASSEGSGWTPSSYEQYF
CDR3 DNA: TGTGCCAGCAGTGAGGGTTCAGGATGGACACCGAGCTCCTACGAGCAGTACTTC

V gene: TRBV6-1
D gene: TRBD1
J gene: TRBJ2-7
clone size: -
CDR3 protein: CASSEAPGTVYEQYF
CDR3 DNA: TGTGCCAGCAGTGAAGCTCCCGGGACAGTCTACGAGCAGTACTTC

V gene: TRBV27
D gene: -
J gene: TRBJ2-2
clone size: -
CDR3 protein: CASSFQGETGELFF
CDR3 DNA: TGTGCCAGCAGTTTTCAGGGTGAAACCGGGGAGCTGTTTTTT

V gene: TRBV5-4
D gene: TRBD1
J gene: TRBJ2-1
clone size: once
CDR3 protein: CASSLGTGGLGPSSYNEQFF
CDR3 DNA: TGTGCCAGCAGCTTGGGGACAGGGGGCCTTGGTCCAAGCTCCTACAATGAGCAGTTCTTC

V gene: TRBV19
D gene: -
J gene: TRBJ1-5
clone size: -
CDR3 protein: CASSITPGRSNQPQHF
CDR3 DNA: TGTGCCAGTAGTATAACCCCAGGGAGGAGCAATCAGCCCCAGCATTTT

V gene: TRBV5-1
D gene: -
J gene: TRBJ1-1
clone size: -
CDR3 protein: CASRAGGDTEAFF
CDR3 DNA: TGCGCCAGCAGGGCGGGAGGGGACACTGAAGCTTTCTTT

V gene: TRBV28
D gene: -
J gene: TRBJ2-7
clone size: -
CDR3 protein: CASSPIRTDTSYEQYF
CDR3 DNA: TGTGCCAGCAGTCCTATCCGGACGGACACTTCCTACGAGCAGTACTTC

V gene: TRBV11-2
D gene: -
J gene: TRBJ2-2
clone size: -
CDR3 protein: CASSLMGGGELFF
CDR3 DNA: TGTGCCAGCAGCTTAATGGGGGGCGGGGAGCTGTTTTTT

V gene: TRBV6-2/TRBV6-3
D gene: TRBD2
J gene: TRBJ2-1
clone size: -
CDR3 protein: CASSYLWVSGGADEQFF
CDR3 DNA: TGTGCCAGCAGTTACTTGTGGGTTAGCGGGGGGGCTGATGAGCAGTTCTTC

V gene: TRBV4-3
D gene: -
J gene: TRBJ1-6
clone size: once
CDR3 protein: CASSQDGDTHSPLHF
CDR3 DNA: TGCGCCAGCAGCCAAGATGGGGACACTCATTCACCCCTCCACTTT

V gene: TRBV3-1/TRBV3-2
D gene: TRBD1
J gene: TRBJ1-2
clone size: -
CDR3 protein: CASSHRTGDGGYTF
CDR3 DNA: TGTGCCAGCAGCCATAGGACAGGGGATGGCGGCTACACCTTC

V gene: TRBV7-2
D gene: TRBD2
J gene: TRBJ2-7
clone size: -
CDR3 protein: CASSPRTSGIYEQYF
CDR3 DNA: TGTGCCAGCAGCCCGCGGACTAGCGGGATCTACGAGCAGTACTTC

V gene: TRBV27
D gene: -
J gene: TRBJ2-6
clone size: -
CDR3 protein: CASSLHQSGANVLTF
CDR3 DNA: TGTGCCAGCAGTTTACACCAGTCTGGGGCCAACGTCCTGACTTTC

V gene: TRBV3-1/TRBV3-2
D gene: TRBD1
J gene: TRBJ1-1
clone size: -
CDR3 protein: CASSLWTGENEAFF
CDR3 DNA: TGTGCCAGCAGCCTATGGACAGGCGAGAATGAAGCTTTCTTT

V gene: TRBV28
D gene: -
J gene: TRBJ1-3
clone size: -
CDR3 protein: CASSFKAVRTAGIDTIYF
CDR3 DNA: TGTGCCAGCAGTTTTAAGGCAGTACGTACAGCTGGAATAGACACCATATATTTT

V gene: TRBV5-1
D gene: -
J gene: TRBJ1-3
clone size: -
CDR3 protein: CASSLGFPADTIYF
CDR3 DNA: TGCGCCAGCAGCTTGGGGTTCCCGGCGGACACCATATATTTT

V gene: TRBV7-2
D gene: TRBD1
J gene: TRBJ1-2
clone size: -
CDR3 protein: CASSLADRADYGYTF
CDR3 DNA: TGTGCCAGCAGCTTAGCGGACAGGGCTGACTATGGCTACACCTTC

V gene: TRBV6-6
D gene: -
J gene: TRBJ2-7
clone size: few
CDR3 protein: CASSRTLLGGQVHKQYF
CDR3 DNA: TGTGCCAGCAGCCGAACACTCCTGGGGGGGCAAGTTCATAAGCAGTACTTC

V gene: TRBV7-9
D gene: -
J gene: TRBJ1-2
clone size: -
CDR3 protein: CASSWRGREHGYTF
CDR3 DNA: TGTGCCAGCAGCTGGCGGGGGCGAGAACATGGCTACACCTTC

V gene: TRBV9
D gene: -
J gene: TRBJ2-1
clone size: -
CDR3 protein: CASSVGGLPSSYNEQFF
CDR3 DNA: TGTGCCAGCAGCGTAGGTGGCCTCCCCAGTTCCTACAATGAGCAGTTCTTC

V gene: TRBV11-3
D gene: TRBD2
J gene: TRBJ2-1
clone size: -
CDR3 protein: CASSFTGSGGANEQFF
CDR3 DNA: TGTGCCAGCAGCTTCACGGGGAGCGGGGGGGCCAATGAGCAGTTCTTC

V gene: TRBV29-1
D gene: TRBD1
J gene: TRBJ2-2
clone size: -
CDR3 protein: CSVEERSGTGGPPHNIPNTGELFF
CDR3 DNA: TGCAGCGTTGAAGAAAGGTCAGGGACAGGGGGCCCGCCGCACAACATTCCGAACACCGGGGAGCTGTTTTTT

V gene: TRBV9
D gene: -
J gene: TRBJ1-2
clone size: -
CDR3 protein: CASSAGGGQWDYGYTF
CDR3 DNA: TGTGCCAGCAGCGCTGGGGGGGGACAATGGGACTATGGCTACACCTTC

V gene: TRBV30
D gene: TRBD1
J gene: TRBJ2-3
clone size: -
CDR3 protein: CAWRRQGDLDTQYF
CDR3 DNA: TGTGCCTGGAGAAGACAGGGGGATCTAGATACGCAGTATTTT

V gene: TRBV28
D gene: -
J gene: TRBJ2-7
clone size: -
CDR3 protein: CASSSQKTGYTYEQYF
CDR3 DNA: TGTGCCAGCAGTTCACAAAAGACAGGCTATACCTACGAGCAGTACTTC

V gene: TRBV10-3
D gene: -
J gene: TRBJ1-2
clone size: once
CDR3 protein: CAISVPGDYGYTF
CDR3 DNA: TGTGCCATCAGTGTACCGGGAGACTATGGCTACACCTTC

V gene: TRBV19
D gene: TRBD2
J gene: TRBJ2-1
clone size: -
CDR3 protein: CARDPLGTSGGPRYDEQFF
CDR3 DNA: TGTGCCAGAGACCCCCTAGGGACTAGCGGGGGGCCCCGGTACGATGAGCAGTTCTTC

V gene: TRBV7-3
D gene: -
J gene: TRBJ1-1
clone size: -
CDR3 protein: CASRGPRGTEAFF
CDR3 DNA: TGTGCCAGCAGGGGTCCCAGGGGCACTGAAGCTTTCTTT

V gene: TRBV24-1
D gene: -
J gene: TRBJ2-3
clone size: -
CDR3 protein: CATSDAWGPGTDTQYF
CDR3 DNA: TGTGCCACCAGTGATGCCTGGGGGCCTGGCACAGATACGCAGTATTTT

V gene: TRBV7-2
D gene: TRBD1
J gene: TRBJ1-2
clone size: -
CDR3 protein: CASSTGTGSEGYTF
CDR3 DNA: TGTGCCAGCAGCACCGGGACAGGGTCGGAAGGCTACACCTTC

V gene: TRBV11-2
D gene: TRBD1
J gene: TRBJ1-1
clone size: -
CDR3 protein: CASSLTRTGREGAFF
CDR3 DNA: TGTGCCAGCAGCTTAACCCGGACAGGGCGAGAGGGAGCTTTCTTT

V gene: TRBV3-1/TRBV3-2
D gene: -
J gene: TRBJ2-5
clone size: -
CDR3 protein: CASSQEWAYQETQYF
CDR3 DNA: TGTGCCAGCAGCCAAGAATGGGCCTACCAAGAGACCCAGTACTTC

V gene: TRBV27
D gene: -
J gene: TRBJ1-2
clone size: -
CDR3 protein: CASSSGFRGYTF
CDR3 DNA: TGTGCCAGCAGTTCAGGTTTCCGAGGCTACACCTTC

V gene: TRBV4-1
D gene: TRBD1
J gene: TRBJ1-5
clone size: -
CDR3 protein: CASSQEAGGRQPQHF
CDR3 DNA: TGCGCCAGCAGCCAAGAGGCAGGGGGCCGTCAGCCCCAGCATTTT

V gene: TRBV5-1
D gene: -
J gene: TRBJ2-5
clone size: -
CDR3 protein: CASSLVRSLETQYF
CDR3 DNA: TGCGCCAGCAGCTTGGTGCGCTCACTAGAGACCCAGTACTTC